The next 8 T cell receptor beta chains were all read from a single sample in a study of T cell responses to AZD1222 COVID-19 vaccine. The protocol was immunoSEQ multiplex PCR, while the TCRdb copy is restricted to in-frame clones and leaves out a portion. The repertoire has about 170,000 clones, around 90% of them found once; the top ten carry approximately 4%. The sample here was peripheral blood, taken 28 days after the second dose of the MenACWY control vaccine. The receptors come from an adult who received the MenACWY meningococcal vaccine as a control.

This clone was observed a single time. The chain couples TRBV28 to TRBJ2-2; D uncertain. Germline V CDR1 and CDR2: MDHEN, SYDVKM. V was cut by 4 bases and J by 0 bases, with 12 bases left in between. The CDR3 has 16 amino acids. CDR3 loop: CASSSVGVANTGELFF. CDR3 DNA sequence: TGTGCCAGCAGTTCTGTAGGAGTCGCGAACACCGGGGAGCTGTTTTTT.

V gene TRBV6-5 combines with J gene TRBJ2-7, with D uncertain. Per the germline V gene, CDR1 is MNHEY and CDR2 is SVGAGI. The V end was cut by 7 bases, the J end by 0 bases, with 10 bases between. The CDR3 sequence is 13 residues long. CDR3 DNA sequence: TGTGCCAGCATAGCCGGAAACTCCTACGAGCAGTACTTC. Translation gives CASIAGNSYEQYF.

This sequence joins TRBV24-1 and TRBJ2-5; possibly TRBD1 for D (5 bases). V lost 6 bases and J 7 bases, leaving 20 bases between the germline ends. The length of the CDR3 is 15 residues. Germline-derived CDR1 and CDR2 are KGHDR and SFDVKD. CDR3 sequence: CATSTDRTSSGTQYF. The CDR3 DNA follows: TGTGCCACCAGTACTGACCGGACATCTTCGGGGACCCAGTACTTC.

The rearrangement uses TRBV13 and TRBJ2-1; maybe TRBD2 (6 bases). This CDR3 region has 20 residues. Germline CDR1 is PRHDT and CDR2 is FYEKMQ (reference sequence). Trimming cost V 4 bases and J 8 bases, with 33 bases left between them. CDR3 in amino acids: CASSSTGVGIGLALLHEQFF. The DNA of the CDR3 is TGTGCCAGCAGCTCCACCGGCGTCGGAATCGGGCTAGCGCTTTTGCATGAGCAGTTCTTC.

The V and J genes are TRBV4-3 and TRBJ1-1, with D unresolved. The CDR3 spans 14 residues. Trimming removed 0 bases from V and 1 base from J, with 6 bases in between. Germline lookup yields CDR1 LGHNA and CDR2 YSLEER. This chain's CDR3 is CASSQDTQNTEAFF. As DNA, the CDR3 is TGCGCCAGCAGCCAAGATACTCAGAACACTGAAGCTTTCTTT.

For the CDR3, the DNA is TGCGCCAGCAGCGACAGTGCGATGGCCGAGCAGTTCTTC. Residues: CASSDSAMAEQFF. The rearrangement uses TRBV10-1 and TRBJ2-1; D might be TRBD1 (5 bases). Trimming removed 6 bases at V and 10 bases at J, with 16 bases between. Germline CDR1 is WNHNN and CDR2 is SYGVQD (reference sequence). This CDR3 region has 13 residues.

V and J are TRBV5-5 and TRBJ1-1, with D possibly matching TRBD1 (6 bases). The germline gives CDR1 SGHKS, CDR2 YYEKEE (reference sequence). Trimming left V 4 bases short and J 4 bases short, with 17 bases between. CDR3 length: 15 amino acids. For the CDR3, the DNA is TGTGCCAGCAGCCAGTCAGGGGCGGTCGTCACTGAAGCTTTCTTT. Translated: CASSQSGAVVTEAFF.

Comments on this clone: The same CDR3 also results from other DNA sequences found in this sample. The J gene is TRBJ2-1, the V gene TRBV12-3 or TRBV12-4; a weak D match, TRBD1 (6 bases). CDR3 length equals 13 residues. V was cut by 3 bases and J by 7 bases, with 10 bases left in between. The CDR3 region has the DNA TGTGCCAGCAGTTTCGGAACAGGGAATGAGCAGTTCTTC. Its protein is CASSFGTGNEQFF.